The clone carrying this T cell receptor beta chain was seen many times. Researchers took RNA transcripts and amplified the TCR beta CDR3 regions from them. HTBI primers drove first-round RT-PCR of the TCR CDR3. TCRdb reprocessed the multiplex PCR reads via MiXCR and lists one record per CDR3 protein. The repertoire holds approximately 590,000 distinct CDR3 sequences, 15% to 17% seen once, with roughly 7.3% in the top ten. The data originate from a study of T cells in Graves' hyperthyroidism and ophthalmopathy. Germline CDR1 is LGHDT and CDR2 is YNNKEL (reference sequence). V lost 8 bases and J lost 5; bases outside the gene matches: 7. This CDR3 region has 15 residues.

The receptor was derived from a woman in her 30s with Graves' hyperthyroidism. Source material: blood. The rearrangement joins TRBV3-1 to TRBJ2-7; 15 bases are shared with TRBD2. CDR3 sequence: CASENGLAGGNEQYF. The CDR3 coding sequence is TGTGCCAGCGAAAACGGACTAGCGGGAGGGAACGAGCAGTACTTC.